This TCR beta chain was profiled in a study of neoadjuvant anti-PD-1 for oral cavity cancer. Study-wide results and caveats: Non-responders to neoadjuvant nivolumab had significantly more clonal PBMC T cells than responders.

As regards this clone: Its antigen remains unidentified.

Time point reported: after neoadjuvant nivolumab, at surgical resection. Patients had HPV-negative, locally advanced oral cavity squamous cell carcinoma. Assay used: immunoSEQ multiplex PCR; TCRdb lists only in-frame clones, some missing. This sample carries 63,000 or so clones, 86% of them seen once, and the ten largest clones take approximately 2.6%. Germline CDR1 and CDR2: SGHRS and YFSETQ. The CDR3 covers 14 residues. V lost 0 bases and J 4 bases, leaving 9 bases between the germline ends. This clonotype originated in a person between 40 and 85 years old with oral cavity squamous cell carcinoma. The chain couples TRBV5-1 to TRBJ2-3; D is unclear. The sample here was PBMCs, taken after nivolumab (anti-PD-1) treatment. The CDR3 DNA sequence: TGCGCCAGCAGCTTGGAAGGCTCCCCAGATACGCAGTATTTT. Amino acids: CASSLEGSPDTQYF.